These 23 T cell receptor beta chains were sequenced from one sample in a study of blood T cell repertoires in COVID-19. TCRdb's table, derived via immunoSEQ multiplex PCR, lists solely in-frame clones and lacks some. The sample shows about 260,000 clones, around 87% of them seen only once. The specimen was peripheral blood. The receptors here all came from a woman in her 50s with acute or convalescent COVID-19.

The V gene is TRBV7-2, the J gene TRBJ2-3, with TRBD2 as a possible D gene (5 bases). This CDR3 is built from 14 residues. Germline V gene sequence: CDR1 SGHTA, CDR2 FQGNSA. V was shortened by 7 bases and J by 6 bases, with 17 bases between the two germline ends. The CDR3: CASNSLGGADTQYF. CDR3 sequence (DNA): TGTGCCAGCAACAGCTTAGGAGGAGCGGATACGCAGTATTTT.

The chain joins TRBV2 to TRBJ1-2, with D possibly matching TRBD1 (6 bases). The germline V gene encodes CDR1 SNHLY and CDR2 FYNNEI. The CDR3 contains 11 residues. V lost 5 bases, J lost 6 bases, and 7 bases lay in between. The CDR3: CASSWTDGYTF. The CDR3 nucleotides are TGTGCCAGCAGTTGGACAGATGGCTACACCTTC.

This sequence joins TRBV5-4 and TRBJ2-3, with 7 bases fitting TRBD2. The V gene end was trimmed by 0 bases and the J gene end by 2 bases; junction bases not matched to a gene: 15. Germline V gene sequence: CDR1 SGHNT, CDR2 YYREEE (reference sequence). This CDR3 comprises 19 residues. CDR3 loop: CASSLVGGGRERNTDTQYF. The DNA for the CDR3 is TGTGCCAGCAGCTTGGTTGGGGGTGGGCGGGAGAGAAACACAGATACGCAGTATTTT.

The chain has TRBV7-9 and TRBJ2-1, with no clear D. The V and J ends lost 5 bases and 4 bases respectively, with 12 bases between them. The CDR3 has 14 amino acids. In germline, CDR1 is SEHNR, CDR2 FQNEAQ (reference sequence). The CDR3 reads CASSHRVLYNEQFF. CDR3 sequence (DNA): TGTGCCAGCAGCCACCGGGTGCTATACAATGAGCAGTTCTTC. The full variable domain, its missing parts supplied by reference TRBV7-9 and TRBJ2-1, is DTGVSQNPRHKITKRGQNVTFRCDPISEHNRLYWYRQTLGQGPEFLTYFQNEAQLEKSRLLSDRFSAERPKGSFSTLEIQRTEQGDSAMYLCASSHRVLYNEQFFGPGTRLTVL.

The chain couples TRBV5-6 to TRBJ1-2; perhaps TRBD1 as D (5 bases). V shed 3 bases and J shed 4 bases, with 16 bases lying between them. Per the germline V gene, CDR1 is SGHDT and CDR2 is YYEEEE. There are 15 residues in the CDR3. DNA for the CDR3: TGTGCCAGCAGCTCGCCCGGGGGGGGAGGCTATGGCTACACCTTC. Translating gives CASSSPGGGGYGYTF.

This chain links TRBV18 with TRBJ1-3; D unresolved. CDR1 is KGHSH and CDR2 is LQKENI in the germline V gene. This CDR3 contains 14 residues. Trimming removed 0 bases from V and 4 bases from J, with 7 bases in between. This CDR3 is CASSPPGQGNTIYF. The CDR3 DNA sequence: TGTGCCAGCTCACCACCGGGCCAGGGAAACACCATATATTTT.

The chain employs TRBV20-1 and TRBJ2-7; no firm D call. Trimming took 1 base from V and 3 from J, leaving 4 bases between them. This CDR3 has 11 amino acids. Germline lookup yields CDR1 DFQATT and CDR2 SNEGSKA (reference sequence). The CDR3 reads CSARAVYEQYF. The CDR3 region has the DNA TGCAGTGCTAGAGCTGTCTACGAGCAGTACTTC.

This clone appeared a single time. In DNA form, the CDR3 reads TGTGCCAGCAGCCTACAGGGGAGCTCCTACAATGAGCAGTTCTTC. Translation: CASSLQGSSYNEQFF. V is TRBV3-1 (or the pseudogene TRBV3-2) and J is TRBJ2-1; 7 bases align to TRBD1. CDR1 is LGHDT and CDR2 is YNNKEL in the germline V gene (reference sequence). V gave up 4 bases and J gave up 0 bases; unmatched junction bases: 3. The CDR3 totals 15 residues.

This clone was seen only once. This sequence joins TRBV7-2 and TRBJ2-1, with 12 bases aligning to TRBD2. The CDR3 totals 16 residues. With V trimmed by 5 bases and J by 6 bases, 8 bases remained unmatched. CDR1 is SGHTA, CDR2 FQGNSA, per germline. The CDR3 is CASSEPSGRARNEQFF. CDR3 nucleotide sequence: TGTGCCAGCAGCGAACCTAGCGGGAGGGCCCGCAATGAGCAGTTCTTC.

The CDR3 sequence is CASSLAAQFYNEQFF. CDR3 DNA: TGTGCCAGCAGCTTAGCGGCACAGTTCTACAATGAGCAGTTCTTC. The genes are TRBV7-2 and TRBJ2-1; D is ambiguous. CDR3 length: 15 residues. The germline V and J ends were trimmed by 0 bases and 3 bases, with 9 bases remaining between them. In germline, CDR1 is SGHTA, CDR2 FQGNSA. Looking up the rest from reference TRBV7-2 and TRBJ2-1 gives the full variable domain: GAGVSQSPSNKVTEKGKDVELRCDPISGHTALYWYRQSLGQGLEFLIYFQGNSAPDKSGLPSDRFSAERTGGSVSTLTIQRTQQEDSAVYLCASSLAAQFYNEQFFGPGTRLTVL.

This chain connects TRBV7-2 to TRBJ1-6; D not resolved. This CDR3 has 16 residues. Trimming pared 1 base from V and 10 bases from J, leaving 17 bases between. The V gene's germline CDR1 is SGHTA and CDR2 FQGNSA. Here the CDR3 reads CASSLDGVGGYSPLHF. The CDR3 DNA sequence: TGTGCCAGCAGCTTAGACGGGGTCGGTGGTTACTCACCCCTCCACTTT.

The rearrangement uses TRBV7-9 and TRBJ1-3, with 10 bases fitting TRBD1. The trim removed 4 bases at V and 4 bases at J, leaving 16 bases unmatched. The germline CDR1 and CDR2 sequences are SEHNR and FQNEAQ (reference sequence). This CDR3 is built from 19 residues. The DNA for the CDR3 is TGTGCCAGCAGCTCCTCCGACGGGACAGGGGTCCAAAGCGGAAACACCATATATTTT. It is translated as CASSSSDGTGVQSGNTIYF.

The chain combines TRBV27 with TRBJ2-1; 8 bases map to TRBD2. This CDR3 is 16 amino acids long. With 1 base clipped from V and 1 base from J, the junction kept 3 bases outside the gene matches. In germline, CDR1 is MNHEY, CDR2 SMNVEV (reference sequence). The CDR3 DNA sequence: TGTGCCAGCAGTTTATATACGGGAGGGTCCTACAATGAGCAGTTCTTC. Amino acid sequence: CASSLYTGGSYNEQFF.

The rearrangement links TRBV9 to TRBJ1-5; the match to TRBD1 covers 7 bases. Germline V CDR1 and CDR2: SGDLS, YYNGEE. The CDR3 is 15 amino acids. The ends lost 0 bases at V and 11 bases at J; junction bases unmatched: 11. The CDR3 DNA reads TGTGCCAGCAGCGTAGATCCCGGGACAGAAGCAACCCAGCATTTT. It encodes CASSVDPGTEATQHF.

V is TRBV30 and J is TRBJ1-2; D not resolved. V was trimmed by 0 bases and J by 7 bases, leaving 6 bases between them. Per germline, CDR1 GTSNPN and CDR2 SVGIG (reference sequence). This CDR3 contains 11 residues. CDR3 nucleotide sequence: TGTGCCTGGAGTGTAAACGGTGGCTACACCTTC. Its translation: CAWSVNGGYTF. The variable domain in full, with the rest retrieved from reference TRBV30 and TRBJ1-2, is SQTIHQWPATLVQPVGSPLSLECTVEGTSNPNLYWYRQAAGRGLQLLFYSVGIGQISSEVPQNLSASRPQDRQFILSSKKLLLSDSGFYLCAWSVNGGYTFGSGTRLTVV.

The gene calls are TRBV28 and TRBJ2-1; tentative D call: TRBD2 (5 bases). Trimming pared 4 bases from V and 9 bases from J, leaving 16 bases between. Germline V gene lookup returns CDR1 MDHEN and CDR2 SYDVKM. The CDR3 consists of 14 residues. CDR3 sequence: CASSSRARRGEQFF. In DNA form, the CDR3 reads TGTGCCAGCAGTTCCCGGGCCAGACGGGGTGAGCAGTTCTTC.

V and J are TRBV28 and TRBJ1-5; D is possibly TRBD1 (6 bases). This CDR3 has 15 amino acids. Germline lookup yields CDR1 MDHEN and CDR2 SYDVKM. Trimming took off 7 bases at V and 5 bases at J, with 18 bases between the two ends. The CDR3 DNA follows: TGTGCCAGCACCTCCCCCGGACAGCTTCATCAGCCCCAGCATTTT. This sequence encodes CASTSPGQLHQPQHF.

The CDR3 here is CASSLTAWLLRNEQFF. The CDR3 nucleotides are TGTGCCAGCAGTTTAACGGCTTGGCTGCTGCGGAATGAGCAGTTCTTC. The genes are TRBV27 and TRBJ2-1; D is undetermined. This CDR3 contains 16 residues. Germline CDR1 and CDR2: MNHEY and SMNVEV (reference sequence). The V gene lost 2 bases and the J gene lost 7 bases, with 18 bases spanning the gap.

The chain links TRBV2 to TRBJ1-2; D not resolved. This CDR3 has 12 amino acids. V was trimmed by 5 bases and J by 7 bases, leaving 11 bases between them. CDR1 and CDR2 from the germline V gene are SNHLY and FYNNEI. In DNA form, the CDR3 reads TGTGCCAGCAGTCTGGGCCCCTCTGGCTACACCTTC. It translates to CASSLGPSGYTF.

This clone was seen just once. The rearrangement links TRBV7-3 to TRBJ1-4; 9 nucleotides align to TRBD1. Germline CDR1 and CDR2: SGHTA and FQGTGA. This CDR3 contains 14 residues. After removal of 5 bases from V and 6 bases from J, the junction contained 4 bases not matched to a gene. The CDR3 DNA reads TGTGCCAGCAGCCCGACAGGGGGATATGAAAAACTGTTTTTT. Residues: CASSPTGGYEKLFF.

V is TRBV7-2 and J is TRBJ1-2; 7 nucleotides agree with TRBD1. This CDR3 spans 16 amino acids. The V gene's germline CDR1 is SGHTA and CDR2 FQGNSA. Trimming cost V 5 bases and J 6 bases; bases outside gene matches: 15. The CDR3 DNA reads as TGTGCCAGCAGCACCGAGACAGGGCTAATCTTTAATGGCTACACCTTC. As protein: CASSTETGLIFNGYTF. Full variable domain (missing parts from reference TRBV7-2 and TRBJ1-2): GAGVSQSPSNKVTEKGKDVELRCDPISGHTALYWYRQSLGQGLEFLIYFQGNSAPDKSGLPSDRFSAERTGGSVSTLTIQRTQQEDSAVYLCASSTETGLIFNGYTFGSGTRLTVV.

The CDR3 region has the DNA TGTGCCAGCAGCTTGAGTATTAACTCTGGAAACACCATATATTTT. This translates into CASSLSINSGNTIYF. The chain employs TRBV7-8 and TRBJ1-3; no reliable D call. The CDR3 sequence is 15 residues long. CDR1 is SGHVS and CDR2 is FQNEAQ in the germline V gene. V lost 3 bases and J 0 bases, leaving 9 bases between the germline ends.

V is TRBV18 and J is TRBJ2-3; 10 bases line up with TRBD2. The J segment lost 1 base and the V segment lost 1 base, leaving 5 bases of the junction unmatched. This CDR3 region has 17 residues. From germline, CDR1 is KGHSH and CDR2 LQKENI. CDR3 sequence (DNA): TGTGCCAGCTCACCACTGCTTCTAGCGGGGGGCACAGATACGCAGTATTTT. This codes for CASSPLLLAGGTDTQYF.